This T cell receptor beta chain was obtained from a study of lymphopenia after photon versus proton radiotherapy. Points from the study as a whole: Better survival with proton therapy was suggested as possible, not demonstrated. Larger post-nadir TCR diversity loss correlated inversely with survival in deceased patients. Proton therapy kept repertoires fairly stable, unlike photons, which gained effector/memory cells. Post-nadir diversity loss with photons came from oligoclonal expansion, particularly CD8+ Temra cells.

The data were produced by immunoSEQ multiplex PCR, yet TCRdb's version contains in-frame clones alone and is incomplete. The sample has around 16,000 clones, 70% to 90% seen once; the top ten hold under 60%. This clone has more than one count but fewer than ten. Its matching antigen is unknown. CDR3 length: 12 residues. The ends were cut back, 8 bases at V and 4 bases at J, with 11 bases in the middle. Germline-derived CDR1 and CDR2 are SNHLY and FYNNEI. The sample here was peripheral blood, taken from a patient treated with proton-based radiotherapy. The sequence was collected from a woman aged 60-75 years with cholangiocarcinoma. Some clones in this sample may be carry-over from other donors' samples. The gene calls are TRBV2 and TRBJ1-1; D is unresolved. CDR3 region: CASVEYTTEAFF. The CDR3 region has the DNA TGTGCCAGCGTGGAGTACACCACTGAAGCTTTCTTT.